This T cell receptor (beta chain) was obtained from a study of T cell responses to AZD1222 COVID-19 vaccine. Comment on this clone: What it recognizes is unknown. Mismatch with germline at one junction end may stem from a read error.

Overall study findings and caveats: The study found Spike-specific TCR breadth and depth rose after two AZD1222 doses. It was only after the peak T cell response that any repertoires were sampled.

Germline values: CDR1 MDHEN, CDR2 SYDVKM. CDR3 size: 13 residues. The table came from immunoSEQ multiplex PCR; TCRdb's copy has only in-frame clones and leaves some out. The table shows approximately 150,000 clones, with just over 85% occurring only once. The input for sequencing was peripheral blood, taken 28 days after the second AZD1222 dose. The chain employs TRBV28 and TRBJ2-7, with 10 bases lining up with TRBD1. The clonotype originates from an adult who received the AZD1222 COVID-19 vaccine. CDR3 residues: CASGPGTGVPGDF. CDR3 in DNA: TGTGCCAGCGGTCCGGGGACAGGGGTCCCTGGGGACTTC.